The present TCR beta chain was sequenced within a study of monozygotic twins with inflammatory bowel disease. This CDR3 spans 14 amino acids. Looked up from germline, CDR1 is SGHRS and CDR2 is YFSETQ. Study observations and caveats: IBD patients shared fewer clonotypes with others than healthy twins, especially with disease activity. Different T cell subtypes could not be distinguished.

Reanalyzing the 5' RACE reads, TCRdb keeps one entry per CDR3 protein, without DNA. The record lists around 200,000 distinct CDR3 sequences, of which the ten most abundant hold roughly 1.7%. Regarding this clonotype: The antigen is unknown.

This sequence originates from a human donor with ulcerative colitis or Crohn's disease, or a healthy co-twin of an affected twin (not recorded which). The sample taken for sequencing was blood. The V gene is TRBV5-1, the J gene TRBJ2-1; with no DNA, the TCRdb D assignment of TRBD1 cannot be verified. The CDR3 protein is CASSFGQSYNEQFF.